This T cell receptor (beta chain) was captured in a study of CXCR3-negative and CXCR3-positive naive CD8 T cells. Whole-study context: Summed over all libraries, TRB reads came to around 140 million, with about 1.5 +/- 0.3 million per library.

Study conclusions and caveats: Compared with CXCR3-negative naive cells, CXCR3-positive naive cells showed more hydrophobic TRB CDR3s.

Concerning this clonotype: Antigen: not known.

5' RACE that incorporated UMI labels was used to prepare the TRB cDNA libraries. TCRdb re-called the 5' RACE reads and catalogs CDR3 proteins one per entry, DNA excluded. The sample data list some 150,000 distinct CDR3 sequences. The V gene's germline CDR1 is SEHNR and CDR2 FQNEAQ (reference sequence). This CDR3 comprises 15 residues. This clonotype was obtained from a human donor in good health. Some clones in this sample may be carry-over from other donors' samples. This chain joins TRBV7-9 and TRBJ1-1. The specimen was naive CXCR3+ CD8+ T cells from blood. Stated subset: CD45RO-CCR7+CD27+CD95- naive CD8+ T cells expressing CXCR3 (TNR3+). The CDR3 region is CASSLGSVGNTEAFF. The full variable domain, completed using reference TRBV7-9 and TRBJ1-1, is DTGVSQNPRHKITKRGQNVTFRCDPISEHNRLYWYRQTLGQGPEFLTYFQNEAQLEKSRLLSDRFSAERPKGSFSTLEIQRTEQGDSAMYLCASSLGSVGNTEAFFGQGTRLTVV.